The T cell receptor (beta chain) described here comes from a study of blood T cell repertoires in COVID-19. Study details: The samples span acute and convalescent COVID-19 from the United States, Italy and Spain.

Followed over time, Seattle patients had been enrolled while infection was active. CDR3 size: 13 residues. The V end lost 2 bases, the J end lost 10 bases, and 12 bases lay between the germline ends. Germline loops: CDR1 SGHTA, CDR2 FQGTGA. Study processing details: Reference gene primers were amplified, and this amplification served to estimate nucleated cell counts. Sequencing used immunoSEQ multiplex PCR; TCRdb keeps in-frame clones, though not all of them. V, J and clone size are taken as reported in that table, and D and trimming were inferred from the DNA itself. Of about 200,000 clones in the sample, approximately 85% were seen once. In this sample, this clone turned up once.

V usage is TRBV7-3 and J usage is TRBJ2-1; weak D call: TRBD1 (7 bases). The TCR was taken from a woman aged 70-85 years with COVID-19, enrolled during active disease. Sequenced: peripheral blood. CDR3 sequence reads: CASSLGGGQEQFF. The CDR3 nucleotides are TGTGCCAGCAGCTTAGGAGGGGGACAGGAGCAGTTCTTC. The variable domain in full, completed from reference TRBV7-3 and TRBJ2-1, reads GAGVSQTPSNKVTEKGKYVELRCDPISGHTALYWYRQSLGQGPEFLIYFQGTGAADDSGLPNDRFFAVRPEGSVSTLKIQRTERGDSAVYLCASSLGGGQEQFFGPGTRLTVL.